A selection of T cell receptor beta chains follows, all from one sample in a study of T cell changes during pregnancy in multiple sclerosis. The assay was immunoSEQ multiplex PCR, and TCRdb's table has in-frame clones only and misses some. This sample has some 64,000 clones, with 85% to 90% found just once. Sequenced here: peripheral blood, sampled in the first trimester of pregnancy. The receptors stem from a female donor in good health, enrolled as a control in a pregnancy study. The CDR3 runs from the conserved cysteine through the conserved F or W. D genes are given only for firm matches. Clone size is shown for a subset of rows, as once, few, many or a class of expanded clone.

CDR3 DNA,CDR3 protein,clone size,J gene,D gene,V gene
TGTGCCAGCAGCTTGGTACAGGGGGAAGGTGGCTACACCTTC,CASSLVQGEGGYTF,few,TRBJ1-2,TRBD1,TRBV5-6
TGTGCCAGCAGTGGTTGGACTAGGAGGGCAGATACGCAGTATTTT,CASSGWTRRADTQYF,.,TRBJ2-3,TRBD2,TRBV6-1
TGTGCCAGCAGTTCGGGACAGTACTCCTACGAGCAGTACTTC,CASSSGQYSYEQYF,.,TRBJ2-7,TRBD1,TRBV27
TGTGCCAGTAGCCCAGGTAACCCGAACACTGAAGCTTTCTTT,CASSPGNPNTEAFF,.,TRBJ1-1,.,TRBV19
TGCAGCGTTGAATCCGGGATTAATCCCTACAATGAGCAGTTCTTC,CSVESGINPYNEQFF,.,TRBJ2-1,.,TRBV29-1
TGTGCCAGCAGTGATACAGGGAGTCGGAACTATGGCTACACCTTC,CASSDTGSRNYGYTF,.,TRBJ1-2,.,TRBV6-4
TGTGCCAGCCAAGGATCCGGGGAAGCTTTCTTT,CASQGSGEAFF,once,TRBJ1-1,.,TRBV2
TGTGCCAGCAGCCCGGACAGGGGCACCTGGAACACTGAAGCTTTCTTT,CASSPDRGTWNTEAFF,.,TRBJ1-1,TRBD1,TRBV9
TGCAGCGTTACCCGGGACACGCACACTGAAGCTTTCTTT,CSVTRDTHTEAFF,.,TRBJ1-1,.,TRBV29-1
TGTGCCAGCTCACCCCCGTCAGGGGTTAAAGTATACGAGCAGTACTTC,CASSPPSGVKVYEQYF,.,TRBJ2-7,.,TRBV18
TGTGCCAGCAGCTTTAGGACTGGGCGATACAATGAGCAGTTCTTC,CASSFRTGRYNEQFF,.,TRBJ2-1,.,TRBV7-2
TGTGCCAGCAGTCCCCTCCGAGCCGGGGAGCTGTTTTTT,CASSPLRAGELFF,.,TRBJ2-2,.,TRBV6-1
TGTGCCAGCTCACCACCCATAGCGCAAGAGACCCAGTACTTC,CASSPPIAQETQYF,once,TRBJ2-5,.,TRBV18
TGTGCCAGCAGTCTAGCGGGGGGCACAGATACGCAGTATTTT,CASSLAGGTDTQYF,.,TRBJ2-3,TRBD2,TRBV6-4
TGTGCCACCAGCAGAGGGGACAGGGACTACGAGCAGTACTTC,CATSRGDRDYEQYF,once,TRBJ2-7,TRBD1,TRBV15
TGTGCCTGTCCGGGACAGGGCTTTGGAAACACCATATATTTT,CACPGQGFGNTIYF,.,TRBJ1-3,TRBD1,TRBV30
TGTGCCAGCAGCTTAGAGGAGGGTGCCCACGAGCAGTACTTC,CASSLEEGAHEQYF,.,TRBJ2-7,.,TRBV7-9
TGTGCCAGCAGCTTAACTAGCGGGGGAATCTCGAACGAGCAGTACTTC,CASSLTSGGISNEQYF,once,TRBJ2-7,TRBD2,TRBV7-3
TGTGCCAGTAGTCGGAACCGGCAGGGGGACTATGGCTACACCTTC,CASSRNRQGDYGYTF,few,TRBJ1-2,TRBD1,TRBV19
TGTGCCTCCTTTTTAACTGAAGCTTTCTTT,CASFLTEAFF,.,TRBJ1-1,.,TRBV30
TGTGCCAGCAGTGCAGGGGTTAATTCACCCCTCCACTTT,CASSAGVNSPLHF,few,TRBJ1-6,.,TRBV6-5
TGTGCCAGCAGCCGTGGGGGACTCACTATGGATACGCAGTATTTT,CASSRGGLTMDTQYF,.,TRBJ2-3,.,TRBV7-3
TGCGCCAGCAGCCAAGATGGGACTAGCGGGGAGCGAAACACCGGGGAGCTGTTTTTT,CASSQDGTSGERNTGELFF,.,TRBJ2-2,TRBD2,TRBV4-3
TGTGCCAGCAGTCCTCTCTCCACTGAAGCTTTCTTT,CASSPLSTEAFF,.,TRBJ1-1,.,TRBV28
TGTGCCAGCAGCGTAGTTCCTACCACGGCTGGAAACACCATATATTTT,CASSVVPTTAGNTIYF,.,TRBJ1-3,.,TRBV9
TGTGCCAGCCCCAGGGGGGCTAGCACAGATACGCAGTATTTT,CASPRGASTDTQYF,.,TRBJ2-3,.,TRBV2
TGTGCCAGCTCACCGGATAGCGGGGGGCCCTCCTACAATGAGCAGTTCTTC,CASSPDSGGPSYNEQFF,.,TRBJ2-1,TRBD2,TRBV18
TGTGCCAGCTCACCGTCGGGACTCCACGAGCAGTACTTC,CASSPSGLHEQYF,.,TRBJ2-7,.,TRBV18
TGTGCCAGCAGCTCATCGGGGCAGGGGACCGGGGAGCTGTTTTTT,CASSSSGQGTGELFF,.,TRBJ2-2,.,TRBV11-2
TGTGCCAGCAGCCAAGTTCGCGGGGGCCCATACACAGATACGCAGTATTTT,CASSQVRGGPYTDTQYF,.,TRBJ2-3,.,TRBV14
TGTGCCTGGGGGTCCGGGGGGGACAGGGTGAGGTACGAGCAGTACTTC,CAWGSGGDRVRYEQYF,once,TRBJ2-7,.,TRBV30
TGTGCCACCAACAAGTTTATGGGCCCTTACAATGAGCAGTTCTTC,CATNKFMGPYNEQFF,.,TRBJ2-1,.,TRBV15
TGCGCCAGCAGCTCCACCCCCGGGGGCACAGATACGCAGTATTTT,CASSSTPGGTDTQYF,.,TRBJ2-3,.,TRBV5-1
TGCGCCAGCAGCTTAGGGGTAGCCGGGGAGCTGTTTTTT,CASSLGVAGELFF,.,TRBJ2-2,.,TRBV5-1
TGTGCCAGCTCACCACCGGAAGGGCCAGGGGAGCATTTTCGTGAGACCCAGTACTTC,CASSPPEGPGEHFRETQYF,.,TRBJ2-5,.,TRBV18
TGTGCCAGCAGCCATCAATCCTATGGCTACACCTTC,CASSHQSYGYTF,.,TRBJ1-2,.,TRBV27
TGTGCCAGCAGTTACCTCGGGACAGGGGGAACTGAAGCTTTCTTT,CASSYLGTGGTEAFF,.,TRBJ1-1,TRBD1,TRBV6-5
TGTGCCATCAGTTTCTCCAGGGTTTTGAACACTGAAGCTTTCTTT,CAISFSRVLNTEAFF,.,TRBJ1-1,.,TRBV10-3
TGCGCCAGCAGCTTATTCGACAGGGACTCCTACAATGAGCAGTTCTTC,CASSLFDRDSYNEQFF,.,TRBJ2-1,TRBD1,TRBV4-3
TGCGCCAGCAGCCAATCGGGGGATCCAAGCGGGACCCAGTACTTC,CASSQSGDPSGTQYF,.,TRBJ2-5,.,TRBV4-1
TGTGCCAGCAGCTTGGACAGAAAAGAGACCCAGTACTTC,CASSLDRKETQYF,.,TRBJ2-5,.,TRBV7-8
TGCGCCAGCAGCTTGTGGACAGGGGGCCAAGAGACCCAGTACTTC,CASSLWTGGQETQYF,.,TRBJ2-5,TRBD1,TRBV5-1
TGTGCCAGCTCACCAAGTTCTAGTAATACGCAGTATTTT,CASSPSSSNTQYF,.,TRBJ2-3,.,TRBV18
TGCGCCAGCAGCCTCTCTTTCACTAGCACAGATACGCAGTATTTT,CASSLSFTSTDTQYF,once,TRBJ2-3,.,TRBV4-1
TGTGCCAGCAGTGAAGAGGTGGGATCAGGAGGGGAGCAGTACTTC,CASSEEVGSGGEQYF,.,TRBJ2-7,.,TRBV6-1
TGCGCCAGCAGCCGCGCCCGAGGACAGGGGGATGGCTACACCTTC,CASSRARGQGDGYTF,.,TRBJ1-2,TRBD1,TRBV5-1
TGTGCCAGCAGCTCCGGACAGGGTAAGGACTCACCCCTCCACTTT,CASSSGQGKDSPLHF,.,TRBJ1-6,TRBD1,TRBV9